Listed here are 29 T cell receptor beta chains from one sample, sequenced in a study of blood T cell repertoires in COVID-19. TCRdb keeps only in-frame clones here, not all; method: immunoSEQ multiplex PCR. The sample consists of hundreds of thousands of clones, 90% of them appearing once. Sequencing input: peripheral blood. Receptor source: a woman in her late teens or twenties with acute or convalescent COVID-19.

The V gene is TRBV2, the J gene TRBJ1-1; a possible D gene is TRBD1 (6 bases). This CDR3 region has 15 residues. V lost 10 bases and J lost 6, with 24 bases in between. The germline V gene has CDR1 SNHLY and CDR2 FYNNEI. CDR3 nucleotide sequence: TGTGCCACGGAGTCCGGACAGTCCGGGGTCCCTGAAGCTTTCTTT. Amino acid sequence: CATESGQSGVPEAFF.

This clone has a handful of counts. This rearrangement joins TRBV5-1 to TRBJ1-2, with a tentative D call TRBD1 (5 bases). V was cut by 0 bases and J by 5 bases, with 14 bases left in between. The length of the CDR3 is 15 residues. Germline V gene data show CDR1 as SGHRS and CDR2 as YFSETQ. The CDR3 DNA sequence: TGCGCCAGCAGCTTGGCAGGGCTAACAGAGTATGGCTACACCTTC. Amino acids: CASSLAGLTEYGYTF.

Regarding this clone: This sample also contains other DNA sequences that code for the same CDR3. The V gene is TRBV5-6, the J gene TRBJ1-4; 9 bases are a match to TRBD1. CDR3 length equals 13 residues. Germline V gene data show CDR1 as SGHDT and CDR2 as YYEEEE. V lost 4 bases and J lost 8; bases outside the gene matches: 3. CDR3 nucleotides: TGTGCCAGCAGCCTAGGACAGGGGGAAAAACTGTTTTTT. This gives the protein CASSLGQGEKLFF.

J is TRBJ1-1 and V is TRBV3-1 (or the pseudogene TRBV3-2); 9 bases line up with TRBD1. Germline CDR1 and CDR2: LGHDT and YNNKEL (reference sequence). Trimming removed 6 bases from V and 2 bases from J; junction bases left unmatched: 1. The length of the CDR3 is 13 residues. The CDR3: CASRGQGNTEAFF. In DNA, the CDR3 is TGTGCCAGCAGGGGACAGGGTAACACTGAAGCTTTCTTT.

This chain links TRBV4-2 with TRBJ1-1; possible D gene TRBD1, 5 bases. V dropped 5 bases and J dropped 5 bases, with 15 bases sitting between them. The germline gives CDR1 LGHNA, CDR2 YNFKEQ. CDR3 size: 14 residues. CDR3 residues: CASSSRVSRTEAFF. CDR3 nucleotides: TGTGCCAGCAGCTCCAGGGTGTCGAGAACTGAAGCTTTCTTT.

This chain connects TRBV12-5 to TRBJ1-4; 7 bases are a match to TRBD1. J was trimmed by 7 bases and V by 2 bases; bases with no gene match: 4. The CDR3 is made up of 14 amino acids. Per germline, CDR1 LGHNT and CDR2 FRNRAP. Written as DNA, the CDR3 is TGTGCTAGTGGTTTGTCCAGGGGGAGTGAAAAACTGTTTTTT. Protein: CASGLSRGSEKLFF. The variable domain in full, completed from reference TRBV12-5 and TRBJ1-4, reads DARVTQTPRHKVTEMGQEVTMRCQPILGHNTVFWYRQTMMQGLELLAYFRNRAPLDDSGMPKDRFSAEMPDATLATLKIQPSEPRDSAVYFCASGLSRGSEKLFFGSGTQLSVL.

The chain combines TRBV29-1 with TRBJ2-2, with D possibly TRBD1 on 7 matching bases. CDR1 is SQVTM and CDR2 is ANQGSEA in the germline V gene. V dropped 4 bases and J dropped 4 bases, with 16 bases sitting between them. The CDR3 has 15 amino acids. The chain's CDR3 is CSVVIQGGGTGELFF. CDR3 DNA: TGCAGCGTTGTTATCCAGGGGGGCGGCACCGGGGAGCTGTTTTTT.

The DNA for the CDR3 is TGTGCCAGCAGCTTACCGTATTCTAGCGGGGGGGATACGCAGTATTTT. Translated, it gives CASSLPYSSGGDTQYF. The gene calls are TRBV7-2 and TRBJ2-3; 11 bases match TRBD2. The CDR3 covers 16 residues. V shed 2 bases and J 6 bases; nucleotides not matched to a gene: 7. The germline gives CDR1 SGHTA, CDR2 FQGNSA.

The rearrangement joins TRBV7-9 to TRBJ2-7; 9 nucleotides align to TRBD2. Germline CDR1 SEHNR, CDR2 FQNEAQ (reference sequence). V shed 7 bases, J shed 2 bases, and the junction held 9 bases outside the gene matches. CDR3 length equals 15 residues. The CDR3 nucleotides are TGTGCCAGCATCCTTAGCGGGGGACCTACCTACGAGCAGTACTTC. It specifies CASILSGGPTYEQYF.

The chain has TRBV5-1 and TRBJ1-4; D is undetermined. The V end lost 2 bases, the J end lost 4 bases, and 9 bases lay between the germline ends. The CDR3 spans 14 residues. From germline, CDR1 is SGHRS and CDR2 YFSETQ. The CDR3 DNA sequence: TGCGCCAGCAGCTTTCCAGGCCTTAATGAAAAACTGTTTTTT. Translated: CASSFPGLNEKLFF.

The genes are TRBV10-3 and TRBJ2-5; 13 bases align to TRBD2. Unmatched junction bases numbered 3, after V lost 6 bases and J lost 2 bases. The CDR3 is 15 amino acids. Germline-derived CDR1 and CDR2 are ENHRY and SYGVKD. CDR3 loop: CAISPTSGGQETQYF. Here the CDR3 DNA reads TGTGCCATCAGCCCGACTAGCGGGGGGCAAGAGACCCAGTACTTC.

To note about this clone: One end of the junction fails to match germline, which may point to a read error. The genes are TRBV6-5 and TRBJ1-5; D unresolved. The V gene's germline CDR1 is MNHEY and CDR2 SVGAGI. The CDR3 runs 15 residues. For the CDR3, the DNA is TGTGCCAGCATTCCCCTGGTGGGCAGCAACCAGCCCCAGCATTTT. It codes for CASIPLVGSNQPQHF.

The chain links TRBV7-6 to TRBJ2-7, with 7 bases identical to TRBD1. After removal of 3 bases from V and 2 bases from J, the junction contained 13 bases not matched to a gene. This CDR3 is built from 17 residues. The germline CDR1 and CDR2 sequences are SGHVS and FNYEAQ. CDR3: CASSFSVPQGFPYEQYF. The DNA for the CDR3 is TGTGCCAGCAGCTTTTCCGTCCCACAGGGGTTCCCCTACGAGCAGTACTTC.

The chain employs TRBV27 and TRBJ1-1; 10 nucleotides agree with TRBD1. Trimming cost V 6 bases and J 4 bases; bases outside gene matches: 14. The CDR3 runs to 17 residues. Per germline, CDR1 MNHEY and CDR2 SMNVEV (reference sequence). Here the CDR3 reads CASREWDRGIFTTEAFF. The CDR3 DNA sequence: TGTGCCAGCAGGGAGTGGGACAGGGGAATCTTTACCACTGAAGCTTTCTTT.

This clone appeared a single time. The rearrangement links TRBV7-9 to TRBJ1-2, with TRBD1 as a possible D gene (6 bases). This CDR3 has 13 residues. From germline, CDR1 is SEHNR and CDR2 FQNEAQ (reference sequence). V was cut by 2 bases and J by 7 bases, with 11 bases left in between. CDR3 nucleotide sequence: TGTGCCAGCAGCTTACCCGGGGGGGCTGGCTACACCTTC. Translated: CASSLPGGAGYTF.

The chain has TRBV5-4 and TRBJ2-3, with TRBD2 matching 7 bases. V trimming: 4 bases; J trimming: 2 bases; junction bases outside the gene matches: 7. Germline CDR1 reads SGHNT; CDR2 reads YYREEE (reference sequence). The CDR3 runs to 15 residues. The DNA for the CDR3 is TGTGCCAGCAGCCCCCGGGACTATATCACAGATACGCAGTATTTT. This codes for CASSPRDYITDTQYF.

This chain links TRBV4-3 with TRBJ1-5; 10 bases fit TRBD1. V was clipped by 3 bases and J by 6 bases; unmatched bases: 8. This CDR3 is 16 amino acids long. From germline, CDR1 is LGHNA and CDR2 YSLEER. The CDR3 reads CASSHSGTGEPQPQHF. The CDR3 DNA sequence: TGCGCCAGCAGCCATTCCGGGACAGGGGAGCCTCAGCCCCAGCATTTT.

This chain links TRBV7-2 with TRBJ2-5; tentative D call: TRBD2 (6 bases). CDR3 length: 14 amino acids. Trimming stripped 0 bases from V and 5 bases from J, with 10 bases between. The V gene's germline CDR1 is SGHTA and CDR2 FQGNSA. The CDR3 is CASSLAGRMETQYF. The CDR3 coding sequence is TGTGCCAGCAGCTTAGCGGGGAGGATGGAGACCCAGTACTTC.

The CDR3 DNA sequence: TGTGCCAGCACCCTCCGCGACAGGGGGCTTGCCTACGAGCAGTACTTC. Translated: CASTLRDRGLAYEQYF. V is TRBV13 and J is TRBJ2-7, with 10 bases that match TRBD1. This CDR3 has 16 residues. The germline CDR1 and CDR2 sequences are PRHDT and FYEKMQ (reference sequence). V trimming: 7 bases; J trimming: 2 bases; junction bases outside the gene matches: 11. Drawing the rest from reference TRBV13 and TRBJ2-7, the complete variable domain is AAGVIQSPRHLIKEKRETATLKCYPIPRHDTVYWYQQGPGQDPQFLISFYEKMQSDKGSIPDRFSAQQFSDYHSELNMSSLELGDSALYFCASTLRDRGLAYEQYFGPGTRLTVT.

This clone occurred once. In nucleotides, the CDR3 is TGTGCCAGTAGTATAATGGGGGAGGGTTCACCCCTCCACTTT. This sequence encodes CASSIMGEGSPLHF. The V and J genes are TRBV19 and TRBJ1-6, with D possibly being TRBD1 (5 bases). The germline gives CDR1 LNHDA, CDR2 SQIVND (reference sequence). This CDR3 contains 14 residues. Trimming shortened V by 2 bases and J by 9 bases, and 11 bases separated the two germline ends.

The chain recombines TRBV7-2 with TRBJ2-7, with TRBD1 matching over 8 bases. CDR3 length: 14 amino acids. Germline V CDR1 and CDR2: SGHTA, FQGNSA. Trimming removed 5 bases from V and 6 bases from J; junction bases left unmatched: 9. The CDR3 DNA is TGTGCCAGCAGCCCGCTGGGACAGGTTGCCGAGCAGTACTTC. Amino acid sequence: CASSPLGQVAEQYF.

The V call is TRBV4-2, the J call TRBJ2-1; TRBD2 aligns across 14 bases. Germline assignment: CDR1 LGHNA and CDR2 YNFKEQ. The CDR3 sequence is 16 residues long. V shed 6 bases and J 10 bases; nucleotides not matched to a gene: 11. CDR3 residues: CASSLRLAGGAGEQFF. DNA for the CDR3: TGTGCCAGCAGTCTTCGACTAGCGGGGGGGGCAGGGGAGCAGTTCTTC.

The chain has TRBV9 and TRBJ1-3; D not resolved. Germline V gives CDR1 SGDLS, CDR2 YYNGEE. V shed 0 bases and J shed 0 bases, with 10 bases lying between them. CDR3 size: 16 residues. The CDR3 DNA reads TGTGCCAGCAGCGTAGACCTGTTGAGCTCTGGAAACACCATATATTTT. Amino acid sequence: CASSVDLLSSGNTIYF.

This clone has more than one count but fewer than ten. The chain employs TRBV2 and TRBJ2-7, with TRBD1 identical over 11 bases. V lost 4 bases and J lost 5; bases outside the gene matches: 1. The CDR3 loop spans 13 amino acids. The germline V gene encodes CDR1 SNHLY and CDR2 FYNNEI. DNA of the CDR3: TGTGCCAGCAGTGGGGACAGGGGGGACGAGCAGTACTTC. Translating it yields CASSGDRGDEQYF. Full variable domain (outside the CDR3, taken from reference TRBV2 and TRBJ2-7): EPEVTQTPSHQVTQMGQEVILRCVPISNHLYFYWYRQILGQKVEFLVSFYNNEISEKSEIFDDQFSVERPDGSNFTLKIRSTKLEDSAMYFCASSGDRGDEQYFGPGTRLTVT.

The table lists this clone with a count of one. The chain uses TRBV19 and TRBJ2-2; 8 bases fit TRBD2. Losses at the gene ends were 9 bases for V and 0 bases for J; bases not matched to a gene: 3. CDR3 length equals 14 residues. Germline V gives CDR1 LNHDA, CDR2 SQIVND (reference sequence). CDR3 bases: TGTGCCAGCGAGCGGGGGCCGAACACCGGGGAGCTGTTTTTT. Protein sequence: CASERGPNTGELFF.

The V gene is TRBV10-3, the J gene TRBJ1-5, with D possibly TRBD1 on 6 matching bases. The V gene lost 3 bases and the J gene lost 7 bases, with 19 bases spanning the gap. The CDR3 spans 16 residues. From germline, CDR1 is ENHRY and CDR2 SYGVKD. The CDR3 bases are TGTGCCATCAGTGAAGGTGGGCCTAAAGGGGGACAGCCCCAGCATTTT. This sequence encodes CAISEGGPKGGQPQHF.

The CDR3 is CATGGLRTGTGEQFF. Written as DNA, the CDR3 is TGTGCCACGGGTGGGCTTAGGACAGGGACAGGCGAGCAGTTCTTC. The chain has TRBV3-1 (or the pseudogene TRBV3-2) and TRBJ2-1; 8 bases fit TRBD1. The CDR3 is 15 amino acids. V dropped 10 bases and J dropped 10; count of bases not matched to a gene: 18. Germline-derived CDR1 and CDR2 are LGHDT and YNNKEL (reference sequence).

This sequence joins TRBV4-3 and TRBJ1-6; 7 nucleotides match TRBD1. In germline, CDR1 is LGHNA, CDR2 YSLEER. V shed 0 bases, J shed 11 bases, and the junction held 7 bases outside the gene matches. The CDR3 is made up of 15 amino acids. The CDR3 nucleotides read TGCGCCAGCAGCCAAGATCATATGGGACAGCCACCCCTCCACTTT. Amino acids: CASSQDHMGQPPLHF.

The chain couples TRBV6-5 to TRBJ1-5, with D possibly matching TRBD1 (6 bases). Germline V CDR1 and CDR2: MNHEY, SVGAGI. Trimming pared 6 bases from V and 6 bases from J, leaving 15 bases between. The CDR3 extends over 14 amino acids. DNA of the CDR3: TGTGCCAGCAGCCGCGACAGGTTCCGTCAGCCCCAGCATTTT. Its protein is CASSRDRFRQPQHF.